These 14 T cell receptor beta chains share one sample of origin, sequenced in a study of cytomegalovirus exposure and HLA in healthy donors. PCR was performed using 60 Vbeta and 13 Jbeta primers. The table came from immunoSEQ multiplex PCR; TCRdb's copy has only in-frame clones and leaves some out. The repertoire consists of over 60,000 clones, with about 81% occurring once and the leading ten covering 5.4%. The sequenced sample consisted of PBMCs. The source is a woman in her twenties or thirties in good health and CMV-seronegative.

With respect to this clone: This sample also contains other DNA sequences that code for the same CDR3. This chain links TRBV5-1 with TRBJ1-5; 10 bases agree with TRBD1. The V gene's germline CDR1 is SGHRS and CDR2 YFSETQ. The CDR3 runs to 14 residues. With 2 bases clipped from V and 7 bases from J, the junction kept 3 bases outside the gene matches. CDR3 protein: CASSLGQGDQPQHF. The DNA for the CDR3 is TGCGCCAGCAGCTTAGGACAGGGGGACCAGCCCCAGCATTTT.

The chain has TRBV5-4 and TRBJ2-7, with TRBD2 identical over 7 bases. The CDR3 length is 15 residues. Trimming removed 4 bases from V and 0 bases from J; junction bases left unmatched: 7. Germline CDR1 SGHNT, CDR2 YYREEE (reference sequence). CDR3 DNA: TGTGCCAGCAGCGTTTCTAGCGGTAGCTCCTACGAGCAGTACTTC. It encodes CASSVSSGSSYEQYF.

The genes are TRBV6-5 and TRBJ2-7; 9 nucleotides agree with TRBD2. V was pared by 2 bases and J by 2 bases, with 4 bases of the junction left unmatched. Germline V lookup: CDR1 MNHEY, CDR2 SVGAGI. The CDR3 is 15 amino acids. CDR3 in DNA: TGTGCCAGCAGTTACGGAGCGGGAGGACCCTACGAGCAGTACTTC. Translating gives CASSYGAGGPYEQYF.

The CDR3 sequence is CASSPVVDGQGARSSYNEQFF. The CDR3 bases are TGTGCCAGCAGCCCTGTAGTGGACGGACAGGGGGCTCGTAGCTCCTACAATGAGCAGTTCTTC. V usage is TRBV9 and J usage is TRBJ2-1, with 11 bases that match TRBD1. The CDR3 is 21 residues long. Germline V gives CDR1 SGDLS, CDR2 YYNGEE. Trimming took 4 bases from V and 0 from J; bases not matched to a gene: 18. Full variable domain (missing parts from reference TRBV9 and TRBJ2-1): DSGVTQTPKHLITATGQRVTLRCSPRSGDLSVYWYQQSLDQGLQFLIQYYNGEERAKGNILERFSAQQFPDLHSELNLSSLELGDSALYFCASSPVVDGQGARSSYNEQFFGPGTRLTVL.

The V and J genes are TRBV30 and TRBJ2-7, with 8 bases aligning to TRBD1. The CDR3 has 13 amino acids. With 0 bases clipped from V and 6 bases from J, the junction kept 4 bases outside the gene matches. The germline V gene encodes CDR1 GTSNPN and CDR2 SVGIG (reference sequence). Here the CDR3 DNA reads TGTGCCTGGAGTGTAGGGACAGGCGGCGAGCAGTACGTC. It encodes CAWSVGTGGEQYV.

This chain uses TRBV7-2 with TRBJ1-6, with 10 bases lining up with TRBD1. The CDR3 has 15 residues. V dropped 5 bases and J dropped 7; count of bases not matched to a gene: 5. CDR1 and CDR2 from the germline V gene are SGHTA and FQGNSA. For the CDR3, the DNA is TGTGCCAGCAGCCCAGGGACAGGGGTGAATTCACCCCTCCACTTT. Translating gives CASSPGTGVNSPLHF. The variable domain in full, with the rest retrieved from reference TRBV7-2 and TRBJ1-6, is GAGVSQSPSNKVTEKGKDVELRCDPISGHTALYWYRQSLGQGLEFLIYFQGNSAPDKSGLPSDRFSAERTGGSVSTLTIQRTQQEDSAVYLCASSPGTGVNSPLHFGNGTRLTVT.

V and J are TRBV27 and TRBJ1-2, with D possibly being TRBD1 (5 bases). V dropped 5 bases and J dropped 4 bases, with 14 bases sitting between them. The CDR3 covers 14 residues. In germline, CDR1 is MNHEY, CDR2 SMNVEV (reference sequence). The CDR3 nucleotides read TGTGCCAGCAGTCCACGGGGGGTCGCCTATGGCTACACCTTC. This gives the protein CASSPRGVAYGYTF.

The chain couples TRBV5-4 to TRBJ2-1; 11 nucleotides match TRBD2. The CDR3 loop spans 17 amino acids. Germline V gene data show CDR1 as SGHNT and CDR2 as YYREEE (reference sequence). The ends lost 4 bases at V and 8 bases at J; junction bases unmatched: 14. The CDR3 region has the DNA TGTGCCAGCAGCGGGGAGCTAGCGGGAGGTTTATGGTATGAGCAGTTCTTC. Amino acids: CASSGELAGGLWYEQFF.

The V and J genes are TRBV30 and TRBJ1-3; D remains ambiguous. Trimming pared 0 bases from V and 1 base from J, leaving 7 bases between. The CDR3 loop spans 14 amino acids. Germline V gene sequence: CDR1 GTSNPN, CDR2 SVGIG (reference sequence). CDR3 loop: CAWSVSGSGNTIYF. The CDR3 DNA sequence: TGTGCCTGGAGTGTGTCCGGGTCTGGAAACACCATATATTTT.

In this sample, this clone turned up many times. CDR3 sequence reads: CATAVNTEAFF. The CDR3 DNA follows: TGTGCCACCGCAGTGAACACTGAAGCTTTCTTT. The V call is TRBV6-6, the J call TRBJ1-1; the D is unclear. The CDR3 has 11 amino acids. The ends were cut back, 10 bases at V and 0 bases at J, with 6 bases in the middle. CDR1 is MNHNY and CDR2 is SVGAGI in the germline V gene (reference sequence).

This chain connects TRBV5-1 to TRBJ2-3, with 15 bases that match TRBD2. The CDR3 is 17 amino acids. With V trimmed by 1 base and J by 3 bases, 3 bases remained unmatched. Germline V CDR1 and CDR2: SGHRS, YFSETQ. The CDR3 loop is CASSLRTSGRVTDTQYF. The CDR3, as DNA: TGCGCCAGCAGCTTGAGGACTAGCGGGAGGGTTACAGATACGCAGTATTTT.

The CDR3 DNA is TGTGCCAGCTCACGGACAGGGGCTGGGTACGAGCAGTACGTC. Its translation: CASSRTGAGYEQYV. V usage is TRBV18 and J usage is TRBJ2-7; 9 nucleotides line up with TRBD1. V was clipped by 4 bases and J by 4 bases; unmatched bases: 5. From germline, CDR1 is KGHSH and CDR2 LQKENI. This CDR3 spans 14 amino acids.

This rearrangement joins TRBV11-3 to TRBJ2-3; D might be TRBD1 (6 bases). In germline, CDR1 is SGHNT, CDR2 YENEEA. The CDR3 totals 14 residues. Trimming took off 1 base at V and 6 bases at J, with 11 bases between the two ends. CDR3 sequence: CASSLGLGADTQYF. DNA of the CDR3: TGTGCCAGCAGCTTAGGTCTGGGGGCGGATACGCAGTATTTT.

This chain's CDR3 is CASSVVARTSTDTQYF. The CDR3, as DNA: TGTGCCAGCAGCGTAGTAGCGAGAACTAGCACAGATACGCAGTATTTT. The rearrangement uses TRBV9 and TRBJ2-3; D may be TRBD2 (5 bases). Germline assignment: CDR1 SGDLS and CDR2 YYNGEE. The V end was cut by 0 bases, the J end by 0 bases, with 11 bases between. This CDR3 comprises 16 residues. The full variable domain, rest sourced from reference TRBV9 and TRBJ2-3, is DSGVTQTPKHLITATGQRVTLRCSPRSGDLSVYWYQQSLDQGLQFLIQYYNGEERAKGNILERFSAQQFPDLHSELNLSSLELGDSALYFCASSVVARTSTDTQYFGPGTRLTVL.